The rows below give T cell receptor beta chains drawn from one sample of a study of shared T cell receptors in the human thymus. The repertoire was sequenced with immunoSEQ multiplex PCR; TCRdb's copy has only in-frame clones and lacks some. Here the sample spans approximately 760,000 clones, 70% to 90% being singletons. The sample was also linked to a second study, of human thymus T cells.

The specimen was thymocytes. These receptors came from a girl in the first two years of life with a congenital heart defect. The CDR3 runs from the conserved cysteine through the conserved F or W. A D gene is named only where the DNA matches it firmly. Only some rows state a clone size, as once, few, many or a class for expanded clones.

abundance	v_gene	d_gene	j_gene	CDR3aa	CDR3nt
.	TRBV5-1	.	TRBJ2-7	CASSAITKDRLSLYEQYF	TGCGCCAGCAGTGCCATTACAAAGGACAGACTTAGTCTTTACGAGCAGTACTTC
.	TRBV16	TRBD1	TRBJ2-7	CASSHPRGPYEQYF	TGTGCCAGCAGCCACCCCAGGGGGCCCTACGAGCAGTACTTC
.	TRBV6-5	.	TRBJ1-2	CASSRNGSRSGYTF	TGTGCCAGCAGCCGGAACGGGAGCCGAAGCGGCTACACCTTC
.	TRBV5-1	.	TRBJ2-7	CASSLEAGGSYEQYF	TGCGCCAGCAGCTTGGAGGCAGGGGGGTCCTACGAGCAGTACTTC
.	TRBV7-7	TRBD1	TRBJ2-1	CASSLLLQGDSSYNEQFF	TGTGCTAGCAGCTTACTCCTCCAGGGGGATAGCTCCTACAATGAGCAGTTCTTC
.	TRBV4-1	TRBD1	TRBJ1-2	CASSQGDRTHYGYTF	TGCGCCAGCAGCCAGGGGGACAGGACACACTATGGCTACACCTTC
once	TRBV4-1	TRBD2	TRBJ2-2	CASSHGDPSGGAHQDTGELFF	TGCGCCAGCAGCCACGGGGATCCTAGCGGGGGGGCCCATCAGGACACCGGGGAGCTGTTTTTT
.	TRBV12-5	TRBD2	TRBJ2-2	CASGLVATSGFSGELFF	TGTGCTAGTGGTTTGGTGGCGACTAGCGGGTTCTCCGGGGAGCTGTTTTTT
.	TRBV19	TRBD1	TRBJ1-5	CASSIGQGASNQPQHF	TGTGCCAGTAGTATTGGCCAGGGGGCTAGCAATCAGCCCCAGCATTTT
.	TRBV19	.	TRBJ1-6	CASSSSGQSSYNSPLHF	TGTGCCAGTAGCTCTTCAGGACAGAGCTCCTATAATTCCCCCCTCCACTTT